Listed below are T cell receptor beta chains from one sample, sequenced in a study of cytomegalovirus exposure and HLA in healthy donors. TCRdb's copy holds only in-frame clones and misses some; the assay was immunoSEQ multiplex PCR. This table holds over 150,000 clones, roughly 77% found once. Sequencing was carried out using PBMCs. The receptor source for this set is a man under 40 in good health and CMV-seropositive. CDR3s include the opening cysteine and the closing phenylalanine or tryptophan. The order of the fields is J gene, clone size, D gene, V gene, CDR3 protein, CDR3 DNA. D genes are given only for firm matches. Rows may omit the clone size; those that give it use once, few, many or a size class.

J gene: TRBJ2-3; clone size: NA; D gene: TRBD2; V gene: TRBV4-1; CDR3 protein: CASSQPTSGGARDTQYF; CDR3 DNA: TGCGCCAGCAGCCAGCCGACTAGCGGGGGGGCTAGGGATACGCAGTATTTT
J gene: TRBJ1-1; clone size: NA; D gene: NA; V gene: TRBV18; CDR3 protein: CASSSSYEAFF; CDR3 DNA: TGTGCCAGCTCATCCTCCTATGAAGCTTTCTTT
J gene: TRBJ1-6; clone size: NA; D gene: NA; V gene: TRBV15; CDR3 protein: CATSRDQGGSPLHF; CDR3 DNA: TGTGCCACCAGCAGAGACCAGGGCGGTTCACCCCTCCACTTT
J gene: TRBJ2-7; clone size: NA; D gene: TRBD1; V gene: TRBV27; CDR3 protein: CASSLGQESEQYF; CDR3 DNA: TGTGCCAGCAGTTTGGGACAGGAGTCCGAGCAGTACTTC
J gene: TRBJ2-1; clone size: NA; D gene: NA; V gene: TRBV5-1; CDR3 protein: CASSLDGDPGNEQFF; CDR3 DNA: TGCGCCAGCAGCTTGGATGGGGATCCGGGGAATGAGCAGTTCTTC
J gene: TRBJ2-5; clone size: NA; D gene: TRBD1; V gene: TRBV18; CDR3 protein: CASSPVTGEETQYF; CDR3 DNA: TGTGCCAGCTCACCCGTGACAGGGGAAGAGACCCAGTACTTC
J gene: TRBJ1-5; clone size: NA; D gene: TRBD1; V gene: TRBV6-1; CDR3 protein: CASIPGQGKGQPQHF; CDR3 DNA: TGTGCCAGCATACCGGGACAGGGTAAGGGTCAGCCCCAGCATTTT
J gene: TRBJ2-7; clone size: NA; D gene: NA; V gene: TRBV28; CDR3 protein: CATQSSSYEQYF; CDR3 DNA: TGTGCCACCCAATCCAGCTCCTACGAGCAGTACTTC
J gene: TRBJ2-7; clone size: NA; D gene: TRBD1; V gene: TRBV5-1; CDR3 protein: CASSFGDRGSYEQYF; CDR3 DNA: TGCGCCAGCAGCTTCGGAGACAGGGGTTCCTACGAGCAGTACTTC
J gene: TRBJ2-1; clone size: NA; D gene: TRBD2; V gene: TRBV30; CDR3 protein: CAWNRWAGGRNEQFF; CDR3 DNA: TGTGCCTGGAACAGGTGGGCGGGGGGGCGCAATGAGCAGTTCTTC
J gene: TRBJ2-1; clone size: few; D gene: NA; V gene: TRBV12-5; CDR3 protein: CASASPEGGGYNEQFF; CDR3 DNA: TGTGCTAGTGCCTCCCCTGAGGGGGGGGGCTACAATGAGCAGTTCTTC
J gene: TRBJ2-7; clone size: NA; D gene: NA; V gene: TRBV6-1; CDR3 protein: CASSERDKPYYEQYF; CDR3 DNA: TGTGCCAGCAGTGAACGGGACAAACCATACTACGAGCAGTACTTC
J gene: TRBJ1-4; clone size: NA; D gene: TRBD1; V gene: TRBV7-2; CDR3 protein: CASSLMDRGSEKLFF; CDR3 DNA: TGTGCCAGCAGCCTGATGGACAGGGGGAGTGAAAAACTGTTTTTT
J gene: TRBJ2-7; clone size: NA; D gene: NA; V gene: TRBV5-6; CDR3 protein: CASSLGGAGGNYEQYF; CDR3 DNA: TGTGCCAGCAGCTTGGGGGGGGCAGGGGGGAACTACGAGCAGTACTTC
J gene: TRBJ2-5; clone size: NA; D gene: NA; V gene: TRBV7-9; CDR3 protein: CASSSPWAEQETQYF; CDR3 DNA: TGTGCCAGCAGCTCCCCCTGGGCAGAGCAAGAGACCCAGTACTTC
J gene: TRBJ1-2; clone size: NA; D gene: NA; V gene: TRBV18; CDR3 protein: CASSPPSSRGYGYTF; CDR3 DNA: TGTGCCAGCTCACCACCGTCGTCTCGGGGCTATGGCTACACCTTC
J gene: TRBJ2-7; clone size: NA; D gene: TRBD1; V gene: TRBV7-2; CDR3 protein: CASSIGTGDYEQYF; CDR3 DNA: TGTGCCAGCAGCATCGGGACAGGGGACTACGAGCAGTACTTC
J gene: TRBJ1-5; clone size: few; D gene: NA; V gene: TRBV6-1; CDR3 protein: CASSERGSNQPQHF; CDR3 DNA: TGTGCCAGCAGTGAAAGGGGAAGCAATCAGCCCCAGCATTTT
J gene: TRBJ1-5; clone size: NA; D gene: TRBD1; V gene: TRBV6-5; CDR3 protein: CASSPQGVSNQPQHF; CDR3 DNA: TGTGCCAGCAGTCCTCAGGGGGTGAGCAATCAGCCCCAGCATTTT
J gene: TRBJ2-7; clone size: NA; D gene: NA; V gene: TRBV19; CDR3 protein: CASSGGFEQYF; CDR3 DNA: TGTGCCAGTTCTGGGGGGTTCGAGCAGTACTTC
J gene: TRBJ1-6; clone size: NA; D gene: NA; V gene: TRBV13; CDR3 protein: CASSLGNSPLHF; CDR3 DNA: TGTGCCAGCAGCTTGGGCAATTCACCCCTCCACTTT
J gene: TRBJ2-5; clone size: NA; D gene: NA; V gene: TRBV19; CDR3 protein: CASSTGHPGETQYF; CDR3 DNA: TGTGCCAGTAGTACGGGACACCCAGGCGAGACCCAGTACTTC
J gene: TRBJ2-5; clone size: NA; D gene: NA; V gene: TRBV5-1; CDR3 protein: CASSSGDAETQYF; CDR3 DNA: TGCGCCAGCAGTTCGGGTGATGCGGAGACCCAGTACTTC
J gene: TRBJ1-5; clone size: NA; D gene: NA; V gene: TRBV4-1; CDR3 protein: CASRPSPGEWYQPQHF; CDR3 DNA: TGCGCCAGCAGGCCATCTCCGGGGGAGTGGTATCAGCCCCAGCATTTT
J gene: TRBJ1-5; clone size: NA; D gene: NA; V gene: TRBV4-1; CDR3 protein: CASSQDRADSNQPQHF; CDR3 DNA: TGCGCCAGCAGCCAAGACAGGGCGGATAGCAATCAGCCCCAGCATTTT
J gene: TRBJ2-1; clone size: NA; D gene: TRBD2; V gene: TRBV12-5; CDR3 protein: CASGLDGRFQFF; CDR3 DNA: TGTGCTAGTGGTTTGGACGGGAGGTTTCAGTTCTTC
J gene: TRBJ2-7; clone size: NA; D gene: NA; V gene: TRBV28; CDR3 protein: CASSFQGLAYEQYF; CDR3 DNA: TGTGCCAGCAGTTTCCAGGGTCTAGCCTACGAGCAGTACTTC
J gene: TRBJ2-7; clone size: NA; D gene: NA; V gene: TRBV11-2; CDR3 protein: CASSLVQGLDEQYF; CDR3 DNA: TGTGCCAGCAGCTTAGTTCAGGGACTCGACGAGCAGTACTTC
J gene: TRBJ1-5; clone size: NA; D gene: NA; V gene: TRBV2; CDR3 protein: CASRKGVSNQPQHF; CDR3 DNA: TGTGCCAGCAGAAAGGGGGTTAGCAATCAGCCCCAGCATTTT
J gene: TRBJ2-3; clone size: NA; D gene: TRBD2; V gene: TRBV19; CDR3 protein: CATRTSSDTQYF; CDR3 DNA: TGTGCCACCCGGACTAGTTCAGATACGCAGTATTTT
J gene: TRBJ2-3; clone size: once; D gene: NA; V gene: TRBV27; CDR3 protein: CASSLFPADTQYF; CDR3 DNA: TGTGCCAGCAGTTTATTTCCGGCAGATACGCAGTATTTT